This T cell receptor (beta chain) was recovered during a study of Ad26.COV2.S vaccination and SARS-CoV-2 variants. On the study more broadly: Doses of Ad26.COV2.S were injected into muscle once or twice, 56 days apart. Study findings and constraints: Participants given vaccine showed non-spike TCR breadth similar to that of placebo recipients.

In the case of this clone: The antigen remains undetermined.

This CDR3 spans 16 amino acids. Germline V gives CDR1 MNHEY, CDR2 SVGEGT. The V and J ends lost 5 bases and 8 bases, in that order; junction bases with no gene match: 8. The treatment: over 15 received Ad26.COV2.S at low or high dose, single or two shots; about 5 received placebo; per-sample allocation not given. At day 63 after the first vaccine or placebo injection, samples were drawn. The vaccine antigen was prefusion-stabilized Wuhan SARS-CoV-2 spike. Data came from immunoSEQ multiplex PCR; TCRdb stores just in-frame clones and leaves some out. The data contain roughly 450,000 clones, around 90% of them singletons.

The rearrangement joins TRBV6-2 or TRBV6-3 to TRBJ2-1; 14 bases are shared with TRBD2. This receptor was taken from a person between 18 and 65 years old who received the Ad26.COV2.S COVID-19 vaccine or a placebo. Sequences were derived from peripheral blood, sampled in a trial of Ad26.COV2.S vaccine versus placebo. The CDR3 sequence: CASSETGTSGSHEQFF. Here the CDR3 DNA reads TGTGCCAGCAGTGAGACCGGGACTAGCGGGAGCCATGAGCAGTTCTTC.